This T cell receptor beta chain was sequenced during a study of blood T cell repertoires in COVID-19. Study as a whole: The United States, Italy and Spain provided the acute and convalescent COVID-19 samples. Sources were T cells, B-cell-depleted T cells, or PBMCs; the material itself was cDNA or gDNA.

In the original analysis: Reference gene primer amplification gave nucleated cell count estimates. Method: immunoSEQ multiplex PCR; TCRdb's copy keeps in-frame clones and lacks some. V and J calls and clone size are given by that table; D and trimming were obtained from the DNA. This sample has 150,000 to 200,000 clones, with roughly 90% found just once. CDR1 is GTSNPN and CDR2 is SVGIG in the germline V gene (reference sequence). Trimming left V 0 bases short and J 7 bases short, with 21 bases between. This CDR3 has 16 residues. The TCR originated in a man aged 60 to 75 with acute or convalescent COVID-19. The rearrangement links TRBV30 to TRBJ1-2; D unresolved. What was sequenced was peripheral blood. CDR3 sequence reads: CAWSVKISVYTSGYTF. The DNA of the CDR3 is TGTGCCTGGAGTGTAAAAATATCTGTCTATACCTCTGGCTACACCTTC.